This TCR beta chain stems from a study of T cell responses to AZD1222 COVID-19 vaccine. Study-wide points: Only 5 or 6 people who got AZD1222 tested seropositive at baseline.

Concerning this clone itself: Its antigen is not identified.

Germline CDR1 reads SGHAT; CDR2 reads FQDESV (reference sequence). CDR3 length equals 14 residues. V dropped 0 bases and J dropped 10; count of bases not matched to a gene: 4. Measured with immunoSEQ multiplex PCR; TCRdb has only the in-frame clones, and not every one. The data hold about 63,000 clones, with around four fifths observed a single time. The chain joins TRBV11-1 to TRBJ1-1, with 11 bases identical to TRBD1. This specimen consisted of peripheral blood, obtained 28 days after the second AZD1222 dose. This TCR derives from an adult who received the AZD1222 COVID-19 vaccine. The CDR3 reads CASSLAGTGGRAFF. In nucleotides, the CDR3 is TGTGCCAGCAGCTTAGCCGGGACAGGGGGGAGAGCTTTCTTT.